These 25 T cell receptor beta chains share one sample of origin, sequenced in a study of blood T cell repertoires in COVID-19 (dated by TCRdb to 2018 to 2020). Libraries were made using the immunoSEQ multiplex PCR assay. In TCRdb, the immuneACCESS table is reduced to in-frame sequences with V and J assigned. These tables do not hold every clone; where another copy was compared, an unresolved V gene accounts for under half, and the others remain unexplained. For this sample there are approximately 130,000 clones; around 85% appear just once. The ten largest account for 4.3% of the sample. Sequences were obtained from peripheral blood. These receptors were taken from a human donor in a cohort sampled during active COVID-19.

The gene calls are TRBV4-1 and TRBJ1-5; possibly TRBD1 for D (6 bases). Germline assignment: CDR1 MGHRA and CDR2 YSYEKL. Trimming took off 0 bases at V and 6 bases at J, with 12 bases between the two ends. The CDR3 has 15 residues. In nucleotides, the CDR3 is TGCGCCAGCAGCCAAGACCGGACAGTCGGTCAGCCCCAGCATTTT. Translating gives CASSQDRTVGQPQHF.

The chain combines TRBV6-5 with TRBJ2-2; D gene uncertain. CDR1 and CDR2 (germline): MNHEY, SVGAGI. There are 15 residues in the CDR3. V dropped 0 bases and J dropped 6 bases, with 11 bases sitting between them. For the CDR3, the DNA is TGTGCCAGCAGTTACTCGATACAGTCTCCCGGGGAGCTGTTTTTT. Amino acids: CASSYSIQSPGELFF.

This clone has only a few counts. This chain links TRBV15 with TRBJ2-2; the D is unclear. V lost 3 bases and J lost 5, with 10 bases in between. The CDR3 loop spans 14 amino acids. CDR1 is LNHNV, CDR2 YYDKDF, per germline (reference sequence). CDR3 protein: CATSRAEETGELFF. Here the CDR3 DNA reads TGTGCCACCAGCAGGGCGGAAGAGACCGGGGAGCTGTTTTTT.

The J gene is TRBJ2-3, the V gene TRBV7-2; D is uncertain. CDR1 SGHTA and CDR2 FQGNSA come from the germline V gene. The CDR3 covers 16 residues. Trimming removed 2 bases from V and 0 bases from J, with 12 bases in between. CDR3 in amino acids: CASSLFVGVSTDTQYF. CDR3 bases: TGTGCCAGCAGCTTATTCGTCGGAGTGAGCACAGATACGCAGTATTTT.

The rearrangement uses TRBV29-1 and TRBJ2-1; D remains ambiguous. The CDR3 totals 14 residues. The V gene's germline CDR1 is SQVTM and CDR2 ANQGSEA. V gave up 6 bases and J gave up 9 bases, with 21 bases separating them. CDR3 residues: CSVLENLARGEQFF. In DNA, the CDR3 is TGCAGCGTGCTGGAGAACCTCGCCCGCGGTGAGCAGTTCTTC.

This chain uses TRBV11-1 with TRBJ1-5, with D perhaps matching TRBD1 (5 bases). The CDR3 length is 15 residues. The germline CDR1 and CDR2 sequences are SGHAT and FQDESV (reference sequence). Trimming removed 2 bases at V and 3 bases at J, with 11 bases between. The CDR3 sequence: CASSLRGENNQPQHF. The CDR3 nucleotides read TGTGCCAGCAGCTTAAGGGGCGAAAACAATCAGCCCCAGCATTTT.

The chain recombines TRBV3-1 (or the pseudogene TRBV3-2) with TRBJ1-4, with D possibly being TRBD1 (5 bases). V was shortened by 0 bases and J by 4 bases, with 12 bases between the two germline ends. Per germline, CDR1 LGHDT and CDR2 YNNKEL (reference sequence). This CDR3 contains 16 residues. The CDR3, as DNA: TGTGCCAGCAGCCAAGATCCAAGGGGCAGTAATGAAAAACTGTTTTTT. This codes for CASSQDPRGSNEKLFF.

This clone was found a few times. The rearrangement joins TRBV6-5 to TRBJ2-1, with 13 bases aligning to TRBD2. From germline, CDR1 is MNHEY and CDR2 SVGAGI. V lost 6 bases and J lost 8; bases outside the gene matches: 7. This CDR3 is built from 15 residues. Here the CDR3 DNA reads TGTGCCAGCAGACCACTAGCGGGGGGGCCTGATGAGCAGTTCTTC. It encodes CASRPLAGGPDEQFF.

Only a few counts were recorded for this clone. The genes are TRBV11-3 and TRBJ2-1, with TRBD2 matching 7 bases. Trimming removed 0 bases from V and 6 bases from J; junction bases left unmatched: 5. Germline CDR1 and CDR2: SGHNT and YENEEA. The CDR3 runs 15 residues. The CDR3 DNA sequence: TGTGCCAGCAGCTTAGAGGGAGGGCCCTTCAATGAGCAGTTCTTC. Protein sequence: CASSLEGGPFNEQFF.

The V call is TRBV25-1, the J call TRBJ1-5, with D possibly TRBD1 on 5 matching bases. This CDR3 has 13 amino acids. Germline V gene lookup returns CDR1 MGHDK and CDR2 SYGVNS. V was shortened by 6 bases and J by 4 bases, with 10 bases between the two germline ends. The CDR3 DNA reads TGTGCCAGCAGAGGACATGGAAATCAGCCCCAGCATTTT. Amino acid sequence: CASRGHGNQPQHF.

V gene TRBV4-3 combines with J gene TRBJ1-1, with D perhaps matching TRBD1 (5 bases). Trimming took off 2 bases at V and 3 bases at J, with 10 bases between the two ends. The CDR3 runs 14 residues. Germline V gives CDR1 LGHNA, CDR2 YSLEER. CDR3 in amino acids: CASSQFQGYTEAFF. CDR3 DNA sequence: TGCGCCAGCAGCCAATTCCAGGGCTACACTGAAGCTTTCTTT.

DNA for the CDR3: TGTGCCAGCACCCCCGACAGGAGTAATCAGCCCCAGCATTTT. Amino acids: CASTPDRSNQPQHF. V usage is TRBV2 and J usage is TRBJ1-5, with D perhaps TRBD1 (6 bases). CDR1 SNHLY and CDR2 FYNNEI come from the germline V gene. Trimming cost V 7 bases and J 4 bases, with 14 bases left between them. This CDR3 is built from 14 residues. The variable domain in full, completed from reference TRBV2 and TRBJ1-5, reads EPEVTQTPSHQVTQMGQEVILRCVPISNHLYFYWYRQILGQKVEFLVSFYNNEISEKSEIFDDQFSVERPDGSNFTLKIRSTKLEDSAMYFCASTPDRSNQPQHFGDGTRLSIL.

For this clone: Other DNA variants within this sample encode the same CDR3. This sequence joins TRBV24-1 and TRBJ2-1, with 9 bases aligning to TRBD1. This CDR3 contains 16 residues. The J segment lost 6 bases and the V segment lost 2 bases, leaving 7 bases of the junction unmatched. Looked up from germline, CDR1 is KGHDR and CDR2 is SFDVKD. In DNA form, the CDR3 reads TGTGCCACCAGTGATTCTCGACAGGGGGTTTCCAATGAGCAGTTCTTC. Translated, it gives CATSDSRQGVSNEQFF.

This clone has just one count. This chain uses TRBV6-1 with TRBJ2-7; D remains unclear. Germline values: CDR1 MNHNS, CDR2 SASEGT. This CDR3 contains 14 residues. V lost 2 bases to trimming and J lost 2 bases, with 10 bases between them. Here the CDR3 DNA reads TGTGCCAGCAGTGAATGGAGCAGAGCCTACGAGCAGTACGTC. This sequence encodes CASSEWSRAYEQYV.

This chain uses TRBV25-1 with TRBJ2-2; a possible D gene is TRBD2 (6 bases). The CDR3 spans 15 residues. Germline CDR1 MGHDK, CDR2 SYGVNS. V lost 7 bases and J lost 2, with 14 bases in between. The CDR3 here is CASTPMGTNTGELFF. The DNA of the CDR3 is TGTGCCAGCACCCCCATGGGGACTAACACCGGGGAGCTGTTTTTT.

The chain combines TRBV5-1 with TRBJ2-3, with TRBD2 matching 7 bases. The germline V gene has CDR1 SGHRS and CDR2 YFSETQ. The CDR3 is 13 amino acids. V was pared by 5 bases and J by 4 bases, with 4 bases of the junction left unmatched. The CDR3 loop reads CASSRLAADTQYF. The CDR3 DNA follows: TGCGCCAGCAGTCGTCTAGCGGCAGATACGCAGTATTTT. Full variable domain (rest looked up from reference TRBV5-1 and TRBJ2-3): KAGVTQTPRYLIKTRGQQVTLSCSPISGHRSVSWYQQTPGQGLQFLFEYFSETQRNKGNFPGRFSGRQFSNSRSEMNVSTLELGDSALYLCASSRLAADTQYFGPGTRLTVL.

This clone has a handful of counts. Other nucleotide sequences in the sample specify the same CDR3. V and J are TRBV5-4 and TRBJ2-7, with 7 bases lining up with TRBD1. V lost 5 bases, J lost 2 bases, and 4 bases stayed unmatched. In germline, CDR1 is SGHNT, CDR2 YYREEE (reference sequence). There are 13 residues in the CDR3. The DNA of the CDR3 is TGTGCCAGCAGACGGGACAGTACCTACGAGCAGTACGTC. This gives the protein CASRRDSTYEQYV.

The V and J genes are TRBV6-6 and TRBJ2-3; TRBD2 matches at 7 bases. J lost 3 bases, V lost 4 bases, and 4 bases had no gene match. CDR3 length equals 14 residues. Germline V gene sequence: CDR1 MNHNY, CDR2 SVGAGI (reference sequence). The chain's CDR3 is CASSSRGVTDTQYF. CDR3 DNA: TGTGCCAGCAGTTCCCGGGGGGTTACAGATACGCAGTATTTT.

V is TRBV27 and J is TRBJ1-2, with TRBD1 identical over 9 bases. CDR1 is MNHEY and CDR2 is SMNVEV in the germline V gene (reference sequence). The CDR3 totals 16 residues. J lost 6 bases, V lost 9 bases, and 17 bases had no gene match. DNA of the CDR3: TGTGCCAGTTGTGGGACAGGGACTTCTTGGGGCAATGGCTACACCTTC. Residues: CASCGTGTSWGNGYTF.

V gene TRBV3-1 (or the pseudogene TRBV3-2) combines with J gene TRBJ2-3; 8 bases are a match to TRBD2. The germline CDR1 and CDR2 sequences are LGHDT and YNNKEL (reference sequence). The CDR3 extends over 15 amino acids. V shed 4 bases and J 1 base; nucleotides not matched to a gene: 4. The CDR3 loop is CASSLAGGRTDTQYF. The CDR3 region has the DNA TGTGCCAGCAGCCTGGCGGGGGGCCGCACAGATACGCAGTATTTT.

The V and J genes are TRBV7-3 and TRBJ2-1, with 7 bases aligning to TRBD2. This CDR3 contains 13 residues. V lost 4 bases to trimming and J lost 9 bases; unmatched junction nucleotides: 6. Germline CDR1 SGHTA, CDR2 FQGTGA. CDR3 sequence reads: CASSSTSRSEQFF. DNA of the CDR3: TGTGCCAGCAGCTCGACTAGCCGTAGTGAGCAGTTCTTC.

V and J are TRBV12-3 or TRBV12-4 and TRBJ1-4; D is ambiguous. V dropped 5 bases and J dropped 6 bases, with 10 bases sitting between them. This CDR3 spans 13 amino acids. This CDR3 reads CASSPQNDEKLFF. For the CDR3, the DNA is TGTGCCAGCAGTCCCCAAAATGATGAAAAACTGTTTTTT.

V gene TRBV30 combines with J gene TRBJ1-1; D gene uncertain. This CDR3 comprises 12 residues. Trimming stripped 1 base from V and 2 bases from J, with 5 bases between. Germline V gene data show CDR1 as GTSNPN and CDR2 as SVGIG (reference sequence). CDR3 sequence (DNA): TGTGCCTGGAGTGGGGCAAACACTGAAGCTTTCTTT. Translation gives CAWSGANTEAFF.

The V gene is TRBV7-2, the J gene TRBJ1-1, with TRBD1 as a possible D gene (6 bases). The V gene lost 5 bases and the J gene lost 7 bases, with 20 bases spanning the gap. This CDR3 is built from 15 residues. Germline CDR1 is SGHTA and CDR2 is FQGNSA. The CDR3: CASSPLQGNIGEAFF. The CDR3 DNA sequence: TGTGCCAGCAGCCCATTACAGGGAAACATAGGTGAAGCTTTCTTT. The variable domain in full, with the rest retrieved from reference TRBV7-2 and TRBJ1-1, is GAGVSQSPSNKVTEKGKDVELRCDPISGHTALYWYRQSLGQGLEFLIYFQGNSAPDKSGLPSDRFSAERTGGSVSTLTIQRTQQEDSAVYLCASSPLQGNIGEAFFGQGTRLTVV.

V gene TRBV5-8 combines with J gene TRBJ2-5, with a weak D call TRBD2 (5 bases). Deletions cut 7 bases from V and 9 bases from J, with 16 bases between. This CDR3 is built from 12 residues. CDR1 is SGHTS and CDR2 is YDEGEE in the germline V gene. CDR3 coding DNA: TGTGCCAGCCGGGGTGTACAGAGACCCCAGTACTTC. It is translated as CASRGVQRPQYF. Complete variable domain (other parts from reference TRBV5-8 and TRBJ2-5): EAGVTQSPTHLIKTRGQQATLRCSPISGHTSVYWYQQALGLGLQFLLWYDEGEERNRGNFPPRFSGRQFPNYSSELNVNALELEDSALYLCASRGVQRPQYFGPGTRLLVL.